This is a list of T cell receptor beta chains from one sample in a study of T cell repertoires in MIS-A myocarditis. TCRdb's copy holds only in-frame clones and misses some; the assay was immunoSEQ multiplex PCR. The sample consists of more than 9,000 clones, roughly 91% of them appearing once. The specimen sequenced was thoracic lymph node tissue obtained at autopsy. Receptors were obtained from a man aged 18 to 30 with fulminant myocarditis from multisystem inflammatory syndrome in adults (MIS-A) after COVID-19. CDR3s leave out the opening cysteine and the closing phenylalanine or tryptophan.

j_call v_call cdr3_length cdr3_aa
TRBJ2-5 TRBV29-1 14 SVEGTQDRGLGTQY
TRBJ1-2 TRBV7-8 12 ASGRQLGDYGYT
TRBJ1-1 TRBV5-6 10 ASSLKGTEAF
TRBJ1-6 TRBV28 11 ASTRDSNSPLH
TRBJ2-7 TRBV2 11 ASRQGFAYEQY
TRBJ1-1 TRBV25-1 13 ASTLGGRWGTEAF
TRBJ2-7 TRBV28 15 ASSLPGAGASSYEQY
TRBJ1-1 TRBV28 15 ASSLSLDSLGEPEAF
TRBJ2-7 TRBV9 13 ASSPHLRGSGEQY
TRBJ1-5 TRBV4-1 15 ASSQQTNHGGNQPQH
TRBJ2-7 TRBV6-5 11 ASTAGAGKEQY
TRBJ2-5 TRBV15 12 ATSTYRAQETQY
TRBJ1-2 TRBV9 13 ASSLYREGLYGYT
TRBJ1-4 TRBV11-2 13 ASNKLGAANEKLF
TRBJ2-7 TRBV7-2 13 ASSPVTGTAYEQY
TRBJ1-2 TRBV6-5 11 ASRSWQLYGYT
TRBJ1-3 TRBV5-1 13 ASSSSGGDGNTIY
TRBJ1-1 TRBV30 11 AWSVNSGAEAF
TRBJ2-5 TRBV3-1/TRBV3-2 14 ASSQAGGQGKETQY
TRBJ1-3 TRBV12-3/TRBV12-4 11 AMREFLGNTIY
TRBJ1-5 TRBV27 13 ASSVDSVPNQPQH
TRBJ2-5 TRBV5-1 14 ASSSRDRGHQETQY
TRBJ1-5 TRBV5-6 13 ASSHGQGANQPQH
TRBJ1-5 TRBV7-2 14 ASSLAGTGVEQPQH
TRBJ2-1 TRBV11-2 13 ASSFLLRSYNEQF
TRBJ2-4 TRBV2 13 ASSEGHLAKNIQY
TRBJ1-6 TRBV30 11 AWSGTGNSPLH